The clone carrying this T cell receptor (beta chain) was counted many times. Its antigen is not known. This CDR3 has 13 amino acids. Germline CDR1 SGHTA, CDR2 FQGNSA. V was trimmed by 6 bases and J by 0 bases, leaving 8 bases between them. The sample belongs to a study of CD8 T cells in ankylosing spondylitis. General study results and limits: Within matched ankylosing spondylitis synovial fluid, disease-linked clones were reportedly significantly enriched. The authors found the disease-linked clones to be CD8+ and relatively rare in peripheral blood. Reports of some motif variants in reactive arthritis synovial fluid and blood predate this one.

Scientists made TCR beta libraries using quantitative 5'-RACE with molecular barcodes. TCRdb re-called the 5' RACE reads with MiXCR, one entry per CDR3 protein. The sample lists 210,000 or so distinct CDR3 sequences, approximately 8.4% occurring once. The sequenced sample was blood, either unsorted or a sorted T cell fraction (not recorded which). The gene calls are TRBV7-2 and TRBJ1-1; D is unclear. This sequence was found in a female donor with ankylosing spondylitis or in good health (not recorded which). The CDR3, as DNA: TGTGCCAGCAGTGGAGGCATGAACACTGAAGCTTTCTTT. Translated: CASSGGMNTEAFF.